This T cell receptor beta chain was observed in a study of a mutant IDH1 vaccine in newly diagnosed glioma. Time point noted: baseline, week 1 (first vaccination visit). Stated treatment: pre-vaccination baseline after standard-of-care therapy. Produced via immunoSEQ multiplex PCR; TCRdb's table is partial and in-frame only. Among around 59,000 clones listed, approximately 92% were seen once. The CDR3 is made up of 16 amino acids. CDR1 and CDR2 from the germline V gene are SGHRS and YFSETQ. After removal of 4 bases from V and 8 bases from J, the junction contained 11 bases not matched to a gene. The clonotype was recovered from a man in his fifties or sixties with glioma. The chain recombines TRBV5-1 with TRBJ1-4; 10 bases agree with TRBD1. The sample consisted of PBMCs, taken from a glioma patient treated with radiotherapy, temozolomide or both. The CDR3 spells CASSPGTGVEYEKLFF. CDR3 bases: TGCGCCAGCAGCCCCGGGACAGGGGTTGAGTACGAAAAACTGTTTTTT.